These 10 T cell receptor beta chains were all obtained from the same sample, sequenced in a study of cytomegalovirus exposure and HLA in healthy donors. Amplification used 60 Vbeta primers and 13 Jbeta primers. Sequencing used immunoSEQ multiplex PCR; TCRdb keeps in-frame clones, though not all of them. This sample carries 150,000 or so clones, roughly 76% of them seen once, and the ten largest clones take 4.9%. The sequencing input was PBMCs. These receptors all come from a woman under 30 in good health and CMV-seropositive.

The CDR3, as DNA: TGTGCCAGCAGCTACGGGACAGACGACGGCGCTGAAGCTTTCTTT. It encodes CASSYGTDDGAEAFF. V gene TRBV5-6 combines with J gene TRBJ1-1; the match to TRBD1 covers 7 bases. CDR1 SGHDT and CDR2 YYEEEE come from the germline V gene. V lost 3 bases to trimming and J lost 6 bases; unmatched junction nucleotides: 11. The CDR3 consists of 15 residues.

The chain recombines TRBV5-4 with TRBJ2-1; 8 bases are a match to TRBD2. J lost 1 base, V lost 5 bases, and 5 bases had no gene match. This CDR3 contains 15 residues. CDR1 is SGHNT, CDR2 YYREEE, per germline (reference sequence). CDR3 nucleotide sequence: TGTGCCAGCAGTTATAGCGGGATGTCCTACAATGAGCAGTTCTTC. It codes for CASSYSGMSYNEQFF. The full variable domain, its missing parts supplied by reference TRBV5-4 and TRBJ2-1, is ETGVTQSPTHLIKTRGQQVTLRCSSQSGHNTVSWYQQALGQGPQFIFQYYREEENGRGNFPPRFSGLQFPNYSSELNVNALELDDSALYLCASSYSGMSYNEQFFGPGTRLTVL.

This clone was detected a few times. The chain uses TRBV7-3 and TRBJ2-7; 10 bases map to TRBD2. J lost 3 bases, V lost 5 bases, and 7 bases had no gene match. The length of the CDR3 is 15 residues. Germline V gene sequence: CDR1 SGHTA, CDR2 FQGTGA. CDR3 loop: CASSESSGGNYEQYF. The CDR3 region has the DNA TGTGCCAGCAGCGAGTCTAGCGGGGGAAACTACGAGCAGTACTTC.

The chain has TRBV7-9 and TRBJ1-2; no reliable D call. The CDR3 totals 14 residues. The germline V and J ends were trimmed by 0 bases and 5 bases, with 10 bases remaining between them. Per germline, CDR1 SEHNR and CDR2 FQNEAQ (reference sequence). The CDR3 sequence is CASSLASEKYGYTF. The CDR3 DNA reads TGTGCCAGCAGCTTAGCCTCGGAGAAGTATGGCTACACCTTC.

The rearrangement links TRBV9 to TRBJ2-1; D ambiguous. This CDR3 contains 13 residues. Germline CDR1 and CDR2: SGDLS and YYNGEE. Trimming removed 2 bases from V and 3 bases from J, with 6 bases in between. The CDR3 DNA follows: TGTGCCAGCAGCGTTGCGGACTACAATGAGCAGTTCTTC. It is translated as CASSVADYNEQFF.

In DNA, the CDR3 is TGCGCCAGCAGCCAACTAACAGGGGGCGAGGGCACTGGGGCCAACGTCCTGACTTTC. It specifies CASSQLTGGEGTGANVLTF. V and J are TRBV4-3 and TRBJ2-6; 9 bases match TRBD1. Germline CDR1 is LGHNA and CDR2 is YSLEER. V was pared by 2 bases and J by 2 bases, with 10 bases of the junction left unmatched. CDR3 length: 19 amino acids.

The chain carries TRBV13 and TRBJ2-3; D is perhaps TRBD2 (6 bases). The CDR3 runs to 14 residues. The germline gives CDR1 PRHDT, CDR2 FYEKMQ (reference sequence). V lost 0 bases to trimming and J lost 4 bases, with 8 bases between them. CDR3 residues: CASSLGLAADTQYF. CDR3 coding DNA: TGTGCCAGCAGCTTAGGACTAGCCGCAGATACGCAGTATTTT. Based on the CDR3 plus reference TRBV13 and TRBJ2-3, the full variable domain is AAGVIQSPRHLIKEKRETATLKCYPIPRHDTVYWYQQGPGQDPQFLISFYEKMQSDKGSIPDRFSAQQFSDYHSELNMSSLELGDSALYFCASSLGLAADTQYFGPGTRLTVL.

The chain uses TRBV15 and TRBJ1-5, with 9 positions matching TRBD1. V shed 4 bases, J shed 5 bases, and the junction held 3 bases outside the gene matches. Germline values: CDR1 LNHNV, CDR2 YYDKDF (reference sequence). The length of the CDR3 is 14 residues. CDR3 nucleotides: TGTGCCACCAGCACGCGACAGGGGGATCAGCCCCAGCATTTT. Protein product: CATSTRQGDQPQHF.

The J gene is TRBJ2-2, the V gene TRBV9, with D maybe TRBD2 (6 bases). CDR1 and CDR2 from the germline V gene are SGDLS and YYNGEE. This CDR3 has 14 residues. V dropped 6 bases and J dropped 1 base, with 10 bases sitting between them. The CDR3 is CASKRDLNTGELFF. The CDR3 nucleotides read TGTGCCAGCAAAAGGGACTTGAACACCGGGGAGCTGTTTTTT.

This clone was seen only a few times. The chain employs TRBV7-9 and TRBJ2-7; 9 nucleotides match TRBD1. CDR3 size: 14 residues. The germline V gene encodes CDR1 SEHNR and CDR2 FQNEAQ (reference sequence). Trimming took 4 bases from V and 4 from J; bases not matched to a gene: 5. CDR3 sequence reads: CASSSRDRAYEQYF. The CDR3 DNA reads TGTGCCAGCAGCTCCCGGGACAGGGCGTACGAGCAGTACTTC.